The 16 T cell receptor beta chains reported below all come from one sample, sequenced in a study of PD-L1 blockade in urothelial cancer. Time point specified: pretreatment peripheral blood. Assay: immunoSEQ multiplex PCR; the TCRdb copy retains only in-frame clones and omits some. In the table there are over 75,000 clones, around 85% of which are singletons. Sample: PBMCs, taken around atezolizumab (anti-PD-L1) treatment. All receptors derive from a man aged 55-75 years with urothelial cancer.

This clone was counted many times. J is TRBJ1-2 and V is TRBV5-4; D is ambiguous. Trimming pared 2 bases from V and 4 bases from J, leaving 12 bases between. The CDR3 has 14 residues. The germline V gene has CDR1 SGHNT and CDR2 YYREEE (reference sequence). Written as DNA, the CDR3 is TGTGCCAGCAGCTTCTCGGGAATTACCTATGGCTACACCTTC. This translates into CASSFSGITYGYTF.

This chain joins TRBV7-9 and TRBJ1-4, with 10 bases that match TRBD1. V lost 5 bases to trimming and J lost 7 bases; unmatched junction nucleotides: 4. CDR3 length: 14 residues. Germline V lookup: CDR1 SEHNR, CDR2 FQNEAQ (reference sequence). CDR3 protein: CASSDRDRGEKLFF. In nucleotides, the CDR3 is TGTGCCAGCAGCGACCGGGACAGGGGTGAAAAACTGTTTTTT.

This chain links TRBV6-1 with TRBJ1-1, with TRBD1 matching 7 bases. Germline trimming cut 0 bases from V and 7 bases from J; bases unmatched to any gene: 5. The CDR3 length is 14 residues. CDR1 and CDR2 from the germline V gene are MNHNS and SASEGT. The CDR3 DNA sequence: TGTGCCAGCAGTGAAGCCGGACAGGAACGTGAAGCTTTCTTT. This gives the protein CASSEAGQEREAFF.

CDR3 sequence: CASSTPGQGSRVLNYNEQFF. CDR3 bases: TGTGCCAGTAGTACTCCGGGACAGGGTTCCCGGGTTTTGAACTACAATGAGCAGTTCTTC. This chain uses TRBV19 with TRBJ2-1; 9 positions match TRBD1. V shed 4 bases and J 3 bases; nucleotides not matched to a gene: 19. This CDR3 is built from 20 residues. The germline V gene encodes CDR1 LNHDA and CDR2 SQIVND (reference sequence).

The genes are TRBV6-4 and TRBJ2-2; 9 bases are shared with TRBD2. The germline gives CDR1 MRHNA, CDR2 SNTAGT. Losses at the gene ends were 9 bases for V and 2 bases for J; bases not matched to a gene: 1. The length of the CDR3 is 13 residues. The CDR3 here is CARTSGNTGELFF. DNA for the CDR3: TGTGCCAGGACTAGCGGAAACACCGGGGAGCTGTTTTTT.

This chain uses TRBV19 with TRBJ1-5, with D possibly TRBD1 on 5 matching bases. Germline V gene lookup returns CDR1 LNHDA and CDR2 SQIVND (reference sequence). Between the trimmed V and J ends, which lost 0 bases and 6 bases, there was a span of 15 bases. The CDR3 contains 16 residues. The CDR3 is CASSIENWGVGQPQHF. Here the CDR3 DNA reads TGTGCCAGTAGTATAGAAAACTGGGGGGTGGGTCAGCCCCAGCATTTT.

The chain recombines TRBV6-1 with TRBJ1-5, with D hard to call. This CDR3 spans 14 amino acids. Trimming left V 7 bases short and J 4 bases short, with 14 bases between. Germline assignment: CDR1 MNHNS and CDR2 SASEGT. CDR3 coding DNA: TGTGCCAGCATCCCTGGTAGTGTGAATCAGCCCCAGCATTTT. It is translated as CASIPGSVNQPQHF.

V is TRBV27 and J is TRBJ2-5; 7 bases match TRBD1. This CDR3 has 14 residues. Trimming at V came to 5 bases and at J to 2 bases, leaving 5 bases not matched to a gene. CDR1 and CDR2 from the germline V gene are MNHEY and SMNVEV (reference sequence). In DNA, the CDR3 is TGTGCCAGCAGTATAGGACAGGCGCAAGAGACCCAGTACTTC. Translated, it gives CASSIGQAQETQYF.

V gene TRBV7-9 combines with J gene TRBJ2-1; 9 bases are shared with TRBD1. The germline V gene has CDR1 SEHNR and CDR2 FQNEAQ (reference sequence). The CDR3 contains 18 residues. V trimming: 4 bases; J trimming: 2 bases; junction bases outside the gene matches: 12. The CDR3, as DNA: TGTGCCAGCAGCTCAGGCCCGGGACAGGGATCCCCCTACAATGAGCAGTTCTTC. Amino acid sequence: CASSSGPGQGSPYNEQFF.

The chain uses TRBV29-1 and TRBJ1-1; D remains ambiguous. Per germline, CDR1 SQVTM and CDR2 ANQGSEA. Trimming removed 6 bases from V and 1 base from J, with 12 bases in between. The CDR3 is made up of 13 amino acids. The CDR3 reads CSVAEHGNTEAFF. The CDR3 nucleotides read TGCAGCGTCGCGGAACACGGGAACACTGAAGCTTTCTTT. The variable domain in full, with the rest retrieved from reference TRBV29-1 and TRBJ1-1, is SAVISQKPSRDICQRGTSLTIQCQVDSQVTMMFWYRQQPGQSLTLIATANQGSEATYESGFVIDKFPISRPNLTFSTLTVSNMSPEDSSIYLCSVAEHGNTEAFFGQGTRLTVV.

The chain uses TRBV27 and TRBJ2-7; TRBD2 matches 8 bases. The CDR3 is 13 amino acids. After removal of 3 bases from V and 4 bases from J, the junction contained 2 bases not matched to a gene. Germline CDR1 and CDR2: MNHEY and SMNVEV (reference sequence). CDR3 in amino acids: CASSFREGYEQYF. CDR3 DNA: TGTGCCAGCAGTTTCCGGGAGGGGTACGAGCAGTACTTC.

The chain has TRBV11-2 and TRBJ1-1, with D possibly matching TRBD1 (5 bases). V was cut by 5 bases and J by 3 bases, with 16 bases left in between. CDR3 length: 15 residues. Looked up from germline, CDR1 is SGHAT and CDR2 is FQNNGV. As DNA, the CDR3 is TGTGCCAGCAGCCAGGGAGGGGCAAGGTACACTGAAGCTTTCTTT. Translation gives CASSQGGARYTEAFF.

This chain links TRBV30 with TRBJ1-2, with TRBD1 as a possible D gene (5 bases). CDR1 GTSNPN and CDR2 SVGIG come from the germline V gene (reference sequence). This CDR3 region has 11 residues. The V and J ends lost 5 bases and 7 bases respectively, with 11 bases between them. The CDR3 DNA follows: TGTGCCTGGGGGACTACCCTTGGCTACACCTTC. Translated, it gives CAWGTTLGYTF.

The chain couples TRBV19 to TRBJ1-3; D may be TRBD1 (5 bases). Germline V gene data show CDR1 as LNHDA and CDR2 as SQIVND (reference sequence). This CDR3 has 15 amino acids. V shed 5 bases and J shed 4 bases, with 15 bases lying between them. The CDR3 nucleotides read TGTGCCAGTAGTTGGCCGACAGTTCGAGGAAACACCATATATTTT. Its protein product is CASSWPTVRGNTIYF.

The chain's CDR3 is CASSHIFLGSPLHF. CDR3 nucleotide sequence: TGTGCCAGCAGCCATATTTTTCTAGGTTCACCCCTCCACTTT. J is TRBJ1-6 and V is TRBV14; unclear D gene. Between the trimmed V and J ends, which lost 3 bases and 9 bases, there was a span of 12 bases. The germline CDR1 and CDR2 sequences are SGHDN and FVKESK. The CDR3 length is 14 residues.

The chain uses TRBV7-9 and TRBJ1-1; no clear D gene. Germline V gives CDR1 SEHNR, CDR2 FQNEAQ (reference sequence). V lost 1 base, J lost 6 bases, and 15 bases lay in between. The CDR3 runs 15 residues. For the CDR3, the DNA is TGTGCCAGCAGCTTAGTTCTCTCTTCGAGCCCTGAAGCTTTCTTT. Amino acid sequence: CASSLVLSSSPEAFF.